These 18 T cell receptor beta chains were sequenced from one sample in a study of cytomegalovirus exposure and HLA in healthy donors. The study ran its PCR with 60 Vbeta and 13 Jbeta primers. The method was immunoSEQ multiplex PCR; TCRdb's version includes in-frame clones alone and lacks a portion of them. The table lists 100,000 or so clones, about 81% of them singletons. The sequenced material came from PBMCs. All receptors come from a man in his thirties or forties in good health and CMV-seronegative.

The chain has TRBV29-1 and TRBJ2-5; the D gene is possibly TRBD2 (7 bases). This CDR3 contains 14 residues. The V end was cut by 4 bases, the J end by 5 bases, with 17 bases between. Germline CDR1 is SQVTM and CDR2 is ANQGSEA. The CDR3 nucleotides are TGCAGCGTTGCCGTGGGGGGGGCCTATGAGACCCAGTACTTC. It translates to CSVAVGGAYETQYF.

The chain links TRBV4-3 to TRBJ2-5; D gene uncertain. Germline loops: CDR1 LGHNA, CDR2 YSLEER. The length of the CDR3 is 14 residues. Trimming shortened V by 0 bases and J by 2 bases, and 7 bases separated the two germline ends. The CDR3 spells CASSQDLYQETQYF. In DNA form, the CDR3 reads TGCGCCAGCAGCCAAGATTTGTATCAAGAGACCCAGTACTTC.

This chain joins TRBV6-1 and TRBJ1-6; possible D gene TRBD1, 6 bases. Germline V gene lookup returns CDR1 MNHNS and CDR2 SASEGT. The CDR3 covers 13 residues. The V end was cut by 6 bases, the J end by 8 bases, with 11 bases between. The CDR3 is CASRTGSDSPLHF. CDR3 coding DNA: TGTGCCAGCAGAACAGGGTCGGATTCACCCCTCCACTTT.

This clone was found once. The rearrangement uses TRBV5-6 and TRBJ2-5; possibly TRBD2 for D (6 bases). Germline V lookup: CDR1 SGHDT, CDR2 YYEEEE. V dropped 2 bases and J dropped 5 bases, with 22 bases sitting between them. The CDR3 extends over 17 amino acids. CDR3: CASSFLSGKGGRETQYF. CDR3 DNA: TGTGCCAGCAGCTTTCTAAGCGGAAAGGGAGGAAGGGAGACCCAGTACTTC.

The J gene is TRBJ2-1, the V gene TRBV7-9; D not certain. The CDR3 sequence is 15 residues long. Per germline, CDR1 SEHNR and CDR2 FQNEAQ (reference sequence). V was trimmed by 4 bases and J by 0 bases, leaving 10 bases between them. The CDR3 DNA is TGTGCCAGCAGCTCGGTCCTTTTCTCCTACAATGAGCAGTTCTTC. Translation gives CASSSVLFSYNEQFF.

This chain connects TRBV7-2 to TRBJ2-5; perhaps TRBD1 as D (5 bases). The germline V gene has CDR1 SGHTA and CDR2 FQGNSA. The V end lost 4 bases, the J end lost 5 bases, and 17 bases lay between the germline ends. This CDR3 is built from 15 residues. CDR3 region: CASSSTAQGRETQYF. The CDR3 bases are TGTGCCAGCAGCTCCACCGCCCAGGGCAGGGAGACCCAGTACTTC.

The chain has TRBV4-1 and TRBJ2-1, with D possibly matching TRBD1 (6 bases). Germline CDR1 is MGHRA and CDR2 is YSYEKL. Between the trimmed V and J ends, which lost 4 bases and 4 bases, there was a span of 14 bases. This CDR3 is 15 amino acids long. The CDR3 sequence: CASSPTDSGYNEQFF. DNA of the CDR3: TGCGCCAGCAGCCCAACGGACAGCGGATACAATGAGCAGTTCTTC.

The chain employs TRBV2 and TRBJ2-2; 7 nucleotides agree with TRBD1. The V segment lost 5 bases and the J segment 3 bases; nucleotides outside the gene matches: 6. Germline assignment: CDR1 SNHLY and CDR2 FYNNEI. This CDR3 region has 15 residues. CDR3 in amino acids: CASSLGGADTGELFF. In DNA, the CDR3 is TGTGCCAGCAGTTTAGGGGGCGCGGACACCGGGGAGCTGTTTTTT.

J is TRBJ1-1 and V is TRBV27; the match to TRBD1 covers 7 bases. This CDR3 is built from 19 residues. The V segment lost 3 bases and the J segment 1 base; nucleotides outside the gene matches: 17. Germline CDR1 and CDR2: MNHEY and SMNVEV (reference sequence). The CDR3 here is CASSFRTLTGVLANTEAFF. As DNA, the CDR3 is TGTGCCAGCAGTTTCCGGACCCTCACAGGGGTCCTCGCGAACACTGAAGCTTTCTTT.

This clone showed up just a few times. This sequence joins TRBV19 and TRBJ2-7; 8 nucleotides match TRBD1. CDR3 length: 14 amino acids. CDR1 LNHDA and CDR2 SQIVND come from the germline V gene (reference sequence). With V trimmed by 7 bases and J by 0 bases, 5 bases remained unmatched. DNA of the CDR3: TGTGCCAGTAAAACAGGGGGAAACTCCTACGAGCAGTACTTC. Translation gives CASKTGGNSYEQYF.

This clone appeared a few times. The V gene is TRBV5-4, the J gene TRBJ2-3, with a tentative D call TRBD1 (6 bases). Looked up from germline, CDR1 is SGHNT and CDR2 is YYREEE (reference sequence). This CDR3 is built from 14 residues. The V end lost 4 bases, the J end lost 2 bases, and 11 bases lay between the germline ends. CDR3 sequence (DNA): TGTGCCAGCAGCCCCTGGACAGTCACAGATACGCAGTATTTT. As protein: CASSPWTVTDTQYF.

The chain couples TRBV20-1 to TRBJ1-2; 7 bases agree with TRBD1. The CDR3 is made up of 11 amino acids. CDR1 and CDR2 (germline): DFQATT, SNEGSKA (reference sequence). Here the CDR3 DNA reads TGCAGGGGGACAGCAAACTATGGCTACACCTTC. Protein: CRGTANYGYTF.

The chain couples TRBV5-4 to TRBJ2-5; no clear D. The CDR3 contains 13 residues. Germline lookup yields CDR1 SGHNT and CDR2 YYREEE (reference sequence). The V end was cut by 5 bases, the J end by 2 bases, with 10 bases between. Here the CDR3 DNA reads TGTGCCAGCAGATTCGTCTTTCAAGAGACCCAGTACTTC. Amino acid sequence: CASRFVFQETQYF.

The CDR3 here is CASSVQAQYSNQPQHF. CDR3 DNA: TGTGCCAGCAGCGTACAGGCGCAGTATAGCAATCAGCCCCAGCATTTT. The gene calls are TRBV7-8 and TRBJ1-5; TRBD1 is a possible D gene (5 bases). The germline V gene encodes CDR1 SGHVS and CDR2 FQNEAQ. V dropped 5 bases and J dropped 0 bases, with 14 bases sitting between them. This CDR3 has 16 amino acids.

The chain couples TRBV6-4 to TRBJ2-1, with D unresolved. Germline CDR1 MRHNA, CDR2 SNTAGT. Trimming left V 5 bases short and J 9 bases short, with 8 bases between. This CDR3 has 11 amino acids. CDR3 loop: CASSLAGEQFF. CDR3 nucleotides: TGTGCCAGCAGTTTAGCTGGTGAGCAGTTCTTC.

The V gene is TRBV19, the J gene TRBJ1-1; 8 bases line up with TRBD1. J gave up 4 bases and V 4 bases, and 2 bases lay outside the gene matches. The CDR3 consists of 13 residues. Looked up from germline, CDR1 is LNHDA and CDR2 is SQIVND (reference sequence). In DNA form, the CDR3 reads TGTGCCAGTAGTACAGACAGGGGCACTGAAGCTTTCTTT. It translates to CASSTDRGTEAFF.

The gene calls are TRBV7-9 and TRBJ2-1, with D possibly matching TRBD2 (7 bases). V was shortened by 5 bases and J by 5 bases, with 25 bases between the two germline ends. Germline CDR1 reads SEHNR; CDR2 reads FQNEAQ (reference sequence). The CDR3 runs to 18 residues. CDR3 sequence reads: CASSGQIGGPAVNNEQFF. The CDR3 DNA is TGTGCCAGCAGCGGCCAAATCGGGGGGCCAGCGGTGAACAATGAGCAGTTCTTC.

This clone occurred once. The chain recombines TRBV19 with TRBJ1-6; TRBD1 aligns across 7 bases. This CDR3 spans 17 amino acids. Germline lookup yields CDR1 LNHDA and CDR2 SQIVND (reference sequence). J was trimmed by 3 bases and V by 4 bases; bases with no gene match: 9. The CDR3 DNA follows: TGTGCCAGTAGTACAGGGGGGTCCGGGATCTATAATTCACCCCTCCACTTT. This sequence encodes CASSTGGSGIYNSPLHF.